Listed below are T cell receptor beta chains from one sample, sequenced in a study of regulatory T cells in long-lasting Graves disease. TCRdb fed the multiplex PCR reads into MiXCR, producing one record per CDR3 protein. Of under 450,000 distinct CDR3 sequences in the sample, around 20% were seen once. Material: peripheral blood mononuclear cells (PBMCs), obtained when the disease was refractory, from a patient treated with antithyroid drugs. Source of these receptors: a female donor with Graves disease. The CDR3 runs from the conserved cysteine through the conserved F or W. D genes are given only for firm matches. Clone sizes are given selectively: once, few, many, or a class where the clone is expanded.

cdr3_length	v_call	j_call	d_call	clone_size	cdr3_nt	cdr3_aa
16	TRBV6-1	TRBJ2-3	.	.	TGTGCCAGCAGAGGAACAAGGACCCTCGGGGGAGATACGCAGTATTTT	CASRGTRTLGGDTQYF
16	TRBV28	TRBJ2-1	TRBD2	.	TGTGCCAGCAGTTGGTTCGCTAGCGGGAGCCGGAATGAGCAGTTCTTC	CASSWFASGSRNEQFF
15	TRBV28	TRBJ2-5	.	many	TGTGCCAGCAGTAGCTCCGGGACTTCCATGGAGACCCAGTACTTC	CASSSSGTSMETQYF
15	TRBV6-1	TRBJ1-2	.	many	TGTGCCAGCAGTGAAGGGACAGAGACTAACTATGGCTACACCTTC	CASSEGTETNYGYTF
19	TRBV3-1	TRBJ2-6	TRBD1	.	TGTGCCAGCAGCCCCAGGACAGGGGTTGGCCTGGCGATGGCCAACGTCCTGACTTTC	CASSPRTGVGLAMANVLTF
15	TRBV12-3/TRBV12-4	TRBJ2-3	.	few	TGTGCCAGCAGTTCCGAAAACCTGGGCACAGATACGCAGTATTTT	CASSSENLGTDTQYF
14	TRBV20-1	TRBJ1-1	TRBD1	.	TGCAGTGCTAGAACGGGACAGGGGGCTGTTGAAGCTTTCTTT	CSARTGQGAVEAFF
16	TRBV9	TRBJ2-5	TRBD2	.	TGTGCCAGCAGCGTAGCTCGGGTAGCGGGACAAGAGACCCAGTACTTC	CASSVARVAGQETQYF
14	TRBV11-3	TRBJ2-2	.	many	TGTGCCAGCAGTTTAGGTTCAGGGATTGGGGAGCTGTTTTTT	CASSLGSGIGELFF
15	TRBV7-2	TRBJ2-2	TRBD2	few	TGTGCCAGCAGCTTGGCGGGAGGCCAGCTCGGGGAGCTGTTTTTT	CASSLAGGQLGELFF
14	TRBV7-2	TRBJ1-1	.	.	TGTGCCAGCAGCCCTTTATGGGGGACCACTGAAGCTTTCTTT	CASSPLWGTTEAFF
16	TRBV6-2/TRBV6-3	TRBJ1-3	.	.	TGTGCCAGCAGTTTGCGAGCGGGTCTAGAGGGAAACACCATATATTTT	CASSLRAGLEGNTIYF
14	TRBV6-1	TRBJ1-5	.	.	TGTGCCAGCACTTTGAATGTAAGAAGTCAGCCCCAGCATTTT	CASTLNVRSQPQHF
15	TRBV7-2	TRBJ2-7	.	once	TGTGCCAGCAGCTTAAGGTTTGGGGACTCCTACGAGCAGTACTTC	CASSLRFGDSYEQYF
14	TRBV10-3	TRBJ2-5	TRBD2	many	TGTGCCACCGGGGCTAGCGGGAGGTTGGAGACCCAGTACTTC	CATGASGRLETQYF
15	TRBV20-1	TRBJ2-7	.	many	TGCAGTGCTAGACCGGTGAGGGGTAACTCCTACGAGCAGTACTTC	CSARPVRGNSYEQYF
15	TRBV19	TRBJ2-2	TRBD2	once	TGTGCCAGTAGTATCTTAGCGGGAGTTACCGGGGAGCTGTTTTTT	CASSILAGVTGELFF
15	TRBV7-3	TRBJ1-1	.	.	TGTGCCAGCAGCTCCGATGGGGGGGGGGAGGCTGAAGCTTTCTTT	CASSSDGGGEAEAFF
16	TRBV7-8	TRBJ1-1	.	many	TGTGCCAGCAGCTTAGACACTGGACGGTCGAACACTGAAGCTTTCTTT	CASSLDTGRSNTEAFF
14	TRBV7-2	TRBJ2-3	TRBD2	few	TGTGCCAGCAGCAACGGACTAGATCGAGATACGCAGTATTTT	CASSNGLDRDTQYF
15	TRBV4-1	TRBJ1-4	.	.	TGCGCCAGCAGCCAAGATCGGGCAACTAATGAAAAACTGTTTTTT	CASSQDRATNEKLFF
15	TRBV6-1	TRBJ1-1	.	many	TGTGCCAGCAGTGAACGTGGGGTAAGGTTCACTGAAGCTTTCTTT	CASSERGVRFTEAFF
15	TRBV7-2	TRBJ2-1	.	.	TGTGCCAGCAGCTTACCCACGACCGTTCTTAATGAGCAGTTCTTC	CASSLPTTVLNEQFF
15	TRBV6-1	TRBJ1-2	TRBD1	many	TGTGCCAGCACCCTCCCGACAGGGGGAGACTATGGCTACACCTTC	CASTLPTGGDYGYTF
12	TRBV30	TRBJ1-3	.	few	TGTGCCTGGAGTGATGGAGGAAACACCATATATTTT	CAWSDGGNTIYF